This TCR beta chain was found in a study of identical twins. For this clonotype: Its antigen is as yet unknown.

The study's findings and limits: Out-of-frame alpha sequences shared by twins were enriched for low generation probability. Out-of-frame TCR alpha sharing in monozygotic twins exceeded recombination model predictions.

Everyone who gave samples was a healthy Caucasian. CDR1 is SEHNR and CDR2 is FQNEAQ in the germline V gene (reference sequence). The CDR3 is 15 residues long. The V end was cut by 5 bases, the J end by 5 bases, with 16 bases between. MiXCR was run by TCRdb on the 5' RACE reads, yielding one entry per CDR3 protein. The profile shows about 450,000 distinct CDR3 sequences, roughly 20% of them singletons. The clonotype was recovered from a man aged 45-65 years in good health. V and J are TRBV7-9 and TRBJ2-1; D call uncertain. Specimen: naive T cells sorted from blood. DNA of the CDR3: TGTGCCAGCAGCCAGGCGATTAACACGGACAATGAGCAGTTCTTC. Its translation is CASSQAINTDNEQFF. Full variable domain (remainder filled in from reference TRBV7-9 and TRBJ2-1): DTGVSQNPRHKITKRGQNVTFRCDPISEHNRLYWYRQTLGQGPEFLTYFQNEAQLEKSRLLSDRFSAERPKGSFSTLEIQRTEQGDSAMYLCASSQAINTDNEQFFGPGTRLTVL.